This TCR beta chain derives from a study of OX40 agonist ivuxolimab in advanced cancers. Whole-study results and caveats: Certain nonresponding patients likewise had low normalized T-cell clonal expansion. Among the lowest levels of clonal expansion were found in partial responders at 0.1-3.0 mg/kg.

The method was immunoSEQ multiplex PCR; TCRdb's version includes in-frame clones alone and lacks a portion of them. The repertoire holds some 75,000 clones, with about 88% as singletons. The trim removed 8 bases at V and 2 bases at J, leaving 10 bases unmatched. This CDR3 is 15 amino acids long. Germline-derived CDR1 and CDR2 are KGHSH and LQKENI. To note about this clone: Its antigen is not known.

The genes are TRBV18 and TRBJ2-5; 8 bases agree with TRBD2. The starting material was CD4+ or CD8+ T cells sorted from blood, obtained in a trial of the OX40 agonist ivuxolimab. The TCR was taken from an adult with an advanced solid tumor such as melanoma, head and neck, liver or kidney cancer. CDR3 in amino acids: CASRLTSGQQETQYF. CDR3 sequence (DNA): TGTGCCAGCCGACTTACTAGCGGACAACAAGAGACCCAGTACTTC. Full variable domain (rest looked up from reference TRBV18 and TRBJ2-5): NAGVMQNPRHLVRRRGQEARLRCSPMKGHSHVYWYRQLPEEGLKFMVYLQKENIIDESGMPKERFSAEFPKEGPSILRIQQVVRGDSAAYFCASRLTSGQQETQYFGPGTRLLVL.